The 21 T cell receptor beta chains listed next were all sequenced from one sample in a study of blood T cell repertoires in COVID-19. Sequenced by immunoSEQ multiplex PCR; TCRdb stores in-frame clones only, minus some. The table shows 390,000 or so clones, with approximately 88% occurring only once. Sequenced input: peripheral blood. These receptors were obtained from a woman younger than 45 with COVID-19, enrolled during active disease.

The table lists this clone with a count of one. This chain joins TRBV29-1 and TRBJ2-1, with 11 positions matching TRBD1. Germline-derived CDR1 and CDR2 are SQVTM and ANQGSEA. J was trimmed by 9 bases and V by 8 bases; bases with no gene match: 12. The CDR3 contains 14 residues. The chain's CDR3 is CSPGPSGTGGEQFF. CDR3 DNA sequence: TGCAGCCCCGGCCCATCCGGGACAGGGGGTGAGCAGTTCTTC.

The J gene is TRBJ1-2, the V gene TRBV7-8, with D unresolved. V was shortened by 4 bases and J by 1 base, with 13 bases between the two germline ends. Germline assignment: CDR1 SGHVS and CDR2 FQNEAQ. The CDR3 spans 15 residues. The CDR3 nucleotides read TGTGCCAGCAGCTACCCTTACGGGAGTAACTATGGCTACACCTTC. Its protein product is CASSYPYGSNYGYTF.

The V and J genes are TRBV30 and TRBJ1-3; D might be TRBD1 (6 bases). Trimming stripped 5 bases from V and 3 bases from J, with 14 bases between. The length of the CDR3 is 14 residues. Germline V CDR1 and CDR2: GTSNPN, SVGIG (reference sequence). The CDR3 nucleotides read TGTGCCTGGTCCCAGGGGTTCGATGGAAACACCATATATTTT. It translates to CAWSQGFDGNTIYF.

The chain is built from TRBV7-2 and TRBJ2-2; D might be TRBD2 (6 bases). The CDR3 covers 15 residues. V shed 1 base and J shed 2 bases, with 8 bases lying between them. Germline-derived CDR1 and CDR2 are SGHTA and FQGNSA. Here the CDR3 DNA reads TGTGCCAGCAGCTTAGGCGGGGTAAACACCGGGGAGCTGTTTTTT. This encodes CASSLGGVNTGELFF.

This rearrangement joins TRBV29-1 to TRBJ1-1, with D perhaps TRBD1 (6 bases). The germline gives CDR1 SQVTM, CDR2 ANQGSEA. Deletions cut 4 bases from V and 0 bases from J, with 15 bases between. The CDR3 is made up of 15 amino acids. Written as DNA, the CDR3 is TGCAGCGTTGCTGGGGGCACCCTTATGAACACTGAAGCTTTCTTT. This sequence encodes CSVAGGTLMNTEAFF.

The J gene is TRBJ1-1, the V gene TRBV19; D perhaps matches TRBD1 (5 bases). The CDR3 is 14 amino acids. Trimming took 4 bases from V and 6 from J, leaving 15 bases between them. Germline values: CDR1 LNHDA, CDR2 SQIVND (reference sequence). CDR3 residues: CASSTRQGGAEAFF. For the CDR3, the DNA is TGTGCCAGTAGTACCCGCCAGGGTGGCGCTGAAGCTTTCTTT.

This chain links TRBV6-2 or TRBV6-3 with TRBJ2-6; 8 positions match TRBD1. The CDR3 sequence is 16 residues long. Germline trimming cut 6 bases from V and 6 bases from J; bases unmatched to any gene: 10. CDR1 MNHEY and CDR2 SVGEGT come from the germline V gene. The CDR3 protein is CASSPAAGQVANVLTF. In DNA, the CDR3 is TGTGCCAGCAGCCCAGCCGCGGGACAGGTGGCCAACGTCCTGACTTTC.

The V and J genes are TRBV7-2 and TRBJ2-3; 8 nucleotides agree with TRBD2. Unmatched junction bases numbered 17, after V lost 5 bases and J lost 7 bases. Looked up from germline, CDR1 is SGHTA and CDR2 is FQGNSA. CDR3 length: 17 residues. The CDR3 region is CASSPRGAGGRTNTQYF. The CDR3 region has the DNA TGTGCCAGCAGCCCGAGGGGGGCGGGGGGCCGTACGAATACGCAGTATTTT.

The rearrangement links TRBV11-2 to TRBJ1-1; D might be TRBD1 (5 bases). The CDR3 sequence is 17 residues long. V was shortened by 1 base and J by 6 bases, with 21 bases between the two germline ends. CDR1 and CDR2 (germline): SGHAT, FQNNGV. The CDR3 sequence: CASSLVRAGQYFSEAFF. CDR3 nucleotides: TGTGCCAGCAGCTTAGTTCGGGCAGGGCAATACTTCTCTGAAGCTTTCTTT.

The CDR3 DNA sequence: TGTGCCAGCAGCCAGGGACAGGGGTCTGGAAACACCATATATTTT. Residues: CASSQGQGSGNTIYF. The J gene is TRBJ1-3, the V gene TRBV4-2; 10 positions agree with TRBD1. V was pared by 3 bases and J by 1 base, with 0 bases of the junction left unmatched. Germline CDR1 is LGHNA and CDR2 is YNFKEQ. The CDR3 totals 15 residues.

The chain recombines TRBV2 with TRBJ2-2; 8 nucleotides line up with TRBD1. This CDR3 is built from 15 residues. Unmatched junction bases numbered 5, after V lost 4 bases and J lost 4 bases. Germline V gives CDR1 SNHLY, CDR2 FYNNEI. CDR3 bases: TGTGCCAGCAGTGTTGACAGGGGAAGCACCGGGGAGCTGTTTTTT. Its translation is CASSVDRGSTGELFF. Looking up the rest from reference TRBV2 and TRBJ2-2 gives the full variable domain: EPEVTQTPSHQVTQMGQEVILRCVPISNHLYFYWYRQILGQKVEFLVSFYNNEISEKSEIFDDQFSVERPDGSNFTLKIRSTKLEDSAMYFCASSVDRGSTGELFFGEGSRLTVL.

The chain combines TRBV9 with TRBJ1-5; tentative D call: TRBD1 (6 bases). Germline V gene data show CDR1 as SGDLS and CDR2 as YYNGEE. Deletions cut 4 bases from V and 2 bases from J, with 13 bases between. The CDR3 loop spans 15 amino acids. The CDR3, as DNA: TGTGCCAGCAGCATGGGGGGGCAGGGCAATCAGCCCCAGCATTTT. Encoded protein: CASSMGGQGNQPQHF.

The chain uses TRBV6-5 and TRBJ1-4; D perhaps matches TRBD1 (5 bases). CDR1 is MNHEY and CDR2 is SVGAGI in the germline V gene. Trimming stripped 7 bases from V and 5 bases from J, with 14 bases between. The CDR3 runs 14 residues. CDR3 coding DNA: TGTGCCAGCAACCTCCCAGGGCAAAATGAAAAACTGTTTTTT. This codes for CASNLPGQNEKLFF.

The chain employs TRBV10-1 and TRBJ1-1; D is uncertain. V was cut by 5 bases and J by 11 bases, with 9 bases left in between. The length of the CDR3 is 10 residues. CDR1 and CDR2 (germline): WNHNN, SYGVQD (reference sequence). The CDR3 region has the DNA TGCGCCAGCAGTCTCCCGTATGCTTTCTTT. Protein product: CASSLPYAFF.

This rearrangement joins TRBV6-6 to TRBJ2-7, with D perhaps TRBD2 (7 bases). Germline loops: CDR1 MNHNY, CDR2 SVGAGI (reference sequence). The CDR3 consists of 16 residues. With 0 bases removed from V and 0 bases from J, the gap between germline ends came to 12 bases. The CDR3 sequence is CASSYSGGGTSYEQYV. DNA of the CDR3: TGTGCCAGCAGTTACTCGGGAGGGGGGACCTCCTACGAGCAGTACGTC.

This chain uses TRBV4-3 with TRBJ2-3; the D gene is possibly TRBD1 (6 bases). Trimming cost V 1 base and J 7 bases, with 18 bases left between them. The germline V gene encodes CDR1 LGHNA and CDR2 YSLEER. The CDR3 loop spans 16 amino acids. The CDR3 region is CASSQGDTGRANTQYF. DNA for the CDR3: TGCGCCAGCAGCCAAGGGGACACTGGGAGAGCAAATACGCAGTATTTT.

This clone turned up a few times. V usage is TRBV7-2 and J usage is TRBJ1-5, with a possible D match to TRBD1 (6 bases). CDR1 SGHTA and CDR2 FQGNSA come from the germline V gene. The CDR3 loop spans 16 amino acids. The germline V and J ends were trimmed by 1 base and 5 bases, with 15 bases remaining between them. The CDR3 DNA reads TGTGCCAGCAGCTTAGGTGCAGGGGCGTCCTATCAGCCCCAGCATTTT. Translated: CASSLGAGASYQPQHF.

The CDR3, as DNA: TGTGCCATCAGTGTCGCAGGGGGCGCGGACACCATATATTTT. It is translated as CAISVAGGADTIYF. The gene calls are TRBV10-3 and TRBJ1-3; TRBD1 matches 8 bases. The J segment lost 8 bases and the V segment lost 4 bases, leaving 7 bases of the junction unmatched. Germline V gives CDR1 ENHRY, CDR2 SYGVKD. CDR3 length equals 14 residues.

The V call is TRBV7-2, the J call TRBJ1-5; TRBD1 might be the D (5 bases). The V and J ends lost 2 bases and 0 bases respectively, with 14 bases between them. The CDR3 spans 17 residues. CDR1 is SGHTA and CDR2 is FQGNSA in the germline V gene. CDR3 nucleotides: TGTGCCAGCAGCTTATTATCTAACAGGCCTAGCAATCAGCCCCAGCATTTT. It translates to CASSLLSNRPSNQPQHF.

The rearrangement links TRBV5-1 to TRBJ1-5, with D maybe TRBD1 (6 bases). This CDR3 region has 13 residues. Trimming stripped 3 bases from V and 4 bases from J, with 8 bases between. Germline V gene lookup returns CDR1 SGHRS and CDR2 YFSETQ. The CDR3 nucleotides are TGCGCCAGCAGCTCTCAGGGGAATCAGCCCCAGCATTTT. Residues: CASSSQGNQPQHF.

The gene calls are TRBV5-6 and TRBJ2-1; the D gene is possibly TRBD1 (5 bases). The CDR3 consists of 13 residues. The germline V gene has CDR1 SGHDT and CDR2 YYEEEE. V was trimmed by 0 bases and J by 7 bases, leaving 8 bases between them. CDR3 DNA: TGTGCCAGCAGCTTGGGACAGATAAATGAGCAGTTCTTC. Its translation is CASSLGQINEQFF.